Ten or more counts support the clone carrying this T cell receptor beta chain. Its antigen is not identified. V shed 6 bases, J shed 0 bases, and the junction held 8 bases outside the gene matches. CDR3 size: 14 residues. The germline gives CDR1 SQVTM, CDR2 ANQGSEA. This entry comes from a study of response to subunit inactivated influenza vaccine. Broader study findings: That few new T cells are recruited by each seasonal influenza vaccination was the authors' suggestion.

MiXCR, applied by TCRdb to the RT-PCR reads, yields one record per CDR3 protein. The repertoire has more than 400,000 distinct CDR3 sequences, approximately 7.7% of them found once; the top ten carry roughly 14%. The source material was PBMCs from blood, sampled around 25 months after vaccination. The receptor was isolated from a man aged 50-75 years who received an inactivated influenza vaccine. This chain connects TRBV29-1 to TRBJ2-7; TRBD1 aligns across 7 bases. The CDR3, as DNA: TGCAGCGTAGGCCCGGGACAGAGCTCCTACGAGCAGTACTTC. As protein: CSVGPGQSSYEQYF.